This T cell receptor (beta chain) was documented in a study of memory CD4+ T cells and cytomegalovirus serostatus. Overall study context: Donors were healthy Belgian adults, 10 or so CMV seropositive and about 24 seronegative.

The sort gate was single viable CD3+CD4+CD8-CD45RO+ cells for memory CD4+ T cells. Positive selection with CD4 microbeads enriched total CD4+ T cells. CDR3 length: 15 amino acids. V shed 7 bases, J shed 6 bases, and the junction held 9 bases outside the gene matches. Germline V gene lookup returns CDR1 MNHNY and CDR2 SVGAGI (reference sequence). Findings of the study overall: About 40% of the 164 known CMV-associated TCRbeta sequences appeared in CD4+ memory.

The assay was immunoSEQ multiplex PCR, and TCRdb's table has in-frame clones only and misses some. The sample holds about 48,000 clones, over 75% seen once. A remark on this clone: Its antigen is not identified.

Material for sequencing was memory CD4+ T cells from blood. The chain uses TRBV6-6 and TRBJ1-5, with 10 positions matching TRBD1. The sequence came from an adult in good health and CMV-seronegative. The CDR3 is CASNNRQGAVQPQHF. The CDR3 region has the DNA TGTGCCAGCAACAACCGACAGGGGGCTGTTCAGCCCCAGCATTTT.